This T cell receptor (beta chain) is from a study of technical replicates of blood from a handful of donors (dated by TCRdb to about 2017). As regards this clone: It has no known antigen specificity. It has no much larger one-base neighbor in the sample; base qualities were not kept.

Looking up the germline V gene (reference sequence) yields CDR1 LNHDA and CDR2 SQIVND. The CDR3 covers 13 residues, taking in both the cysteine and the phenylalanine. The DNA shown is the 39-base CDR3, in frame from base 1. Cut back by 5 bases and 8 bases, the V and J ends lie 14 bases apart. The library was built by means of the immunoSEQ multiplex PCR assay. TCRdb holds this immuneACCESS table with in-frame rearrangements only. Some clones are missing; in checked studies, unresolved V genes explain under half, and the rest has no known cause. The sample table shows roughly 100,000 clones, and roughly 95% are seen once. Roughly 0.21% of the sample comes from the top ten.

Sequencing used T cells isolated from PBMCs. In this chain, TRBV19 is recombined with TRBJ2-3; the D gene is perhaps TRBD2, from 5 matching bases. This clonotype was obtained from a human donor in good health. The CDR3 here reads CASSANNRGTQYF. The nucleotide sequence reads TGTGCCAGTAGTGCCAACAATCGGGGTACGCAGTATTTT. Reference TRBV19 and TRBJ2-3 genes cover what lies past the CDR3, so the full variable domain is DGGITQSPKYLFRKEGQNVTLSCEQNLNHDAMYWYRQDPGQGLRLIYYSQIVNDFQKGDIAEGYSVSREKKESFPLTVTSAQKNPTAFYLCASSANNRGTQYFGPGTRLTVL.